This TCR beta chain was observed in a study of OX40 agonist ivuxolimab in advanced cancers. Study-wide context: From about 23 to 85 years was the age range, with a mean of about 56 years, and 70% to 85% were male. Findings of the study overall: Expanded clones tended on average to be more numerous among CD8+ T cells than CD4+. Some nonresponders also had low normalized T-cell clonal expansion. No determination was made of the antigen specificity of the expanded peripheral T cells.

The length of the CDR3 is 15 residues. CDR1 is LGHNA, CDR2 YNFKEQ, per germline. Deletions cut 1 base from V and 4 bases from J, with 13 bases between. Assay used: immunoSEQ multiplex PCR; TCRdb lists only in-frame clones, some missing. The data show more than 65,000 clones, approximately 90% seen once. Remarks on this clone: The antigen remains unidentified.

This chain uses TRBV4-2 with TRBJ1-2; D might be TRBD1 (6 bases). The clonotype comes from an adult with an advanced solid tumor such as melanoma, head and neck, liver or kidney cancer. The sequenced sample was CD4+ or CD8+ T cells sorted from blood, obtained in a trial of the OX40 agonist ivuxolimab. As DNA, the CDR3 is TGTGCCAGCAGCCAAGGGGGGGCCTCCCTCTATGGCTACACCTTC. Protein: CASSQGGASLYGYTF.